Listed here are 7 T cell receptor beta chains from one sample, sequenced in a study of a mutant IDH1 vaccine in newly diagnosed glioma. TCRdb's copy holds only in-frame clones and misses some; the assay was immunoSEQ multiplex PCR. Here the sample spans tens of thousands of clones, less than 85% being singletons. This sample's time point: week 47, end of study. In every dose of vaccine, 300 ug of mutant IDH1 20-mer peptide was given alongside topical imiquimod. These receptors are not linked to any known antigen. The specimen was PBMCs, collected from a glioma patient whose treatment included an IDH1 peptide vaccine. These receptors originate from a woman in her 40s with glioma. Some clones in this sample may be carry-over from other donors' samples.

J is TRBJ2-7 and V is TRBV30, with 8 bases matching TRBD1. V shed 4 bases, J shed 4 bases, and the junction held 9 bases outside the gene matches. Germline V gives CDR1 GTSNPN, CDR2 SVGIG (reference sequence). The CDR3 covers 14 residues. The CDR3 loop reads CAWKGPGGLYEQYF. The CDR3 DNA reads TGTGCCTGGAAGGGTCCAGGGGGCCTTTACGAGCAGTACTTC.

The rearrangement joins TRBV19 to TRBJ2-1; unclear D gene. CDR3 size: 14 residues. The V and J ends lost 1 base and 2 bases respectively, with 6 bases between them. CDR1 and CDR2 from the germline V gene are LNHDA and SQIVND (reference sequence). The CDR3 coding sequence is TGTGCCAGTAGTATAGGCGGAACCTACAATGAGCAGTTCTTC. Protein: CASSIGGTYNEQFF.

V and J are TRBV5-1 and TRBJ2-5; D remains ambiguous. In germline, CDR1 is SGHRS, CDR2 YFSETQ. The CDR3 is made up of 14 amino acids. Trimming removed 0 bases from V and 1 base from J, with 7 bases in between. The CDR3 is CASSLANPQETQYF. The CDR3 DNA is TGCGCCAGCAGCTTGGCAAATCCCCAAGAGACCCAGTACTTC.

This chain joins TRBV4-1 and TRBJ1-1; 7 bases agree with TRBD1. The CDR3 length is 12 residues. Trimming removed 3 bases from V and 8 bases from J; junction bases left unmatched: 3. Germline V lookup: CDR1 MGHRA, CDR2 YSYEKL. Here the CDR3 reads CASSHQGGEAFF. The DNA of the CDR3 is TGCGCCAGCAGCCACCAGGGGGGAGAAGCTTTCTTT.

The J gene is TRBJ1-2, the V gene TRBV18; a possible D gene is TRBD1 (6 bases). Trimming pared 1 base from V and 8 bases from J, leaving 11 bases between. The CDR3 is 13 residues long. CDR1 and CDR2 from the germline V gene are KGHSH and LQKENI. DNA of the CDR3: TGTGCCAGCTCACCACTTCCAGGGGAAGGCTACACCTTC. It codes for CASSPLPGEGYTF.

V usage is TRBV25-1 and J usage is TRBJ2-7; D may be TRBD1 (6 bases). This CDR3 has 15 residues. Between the trimmed V and J ends, which lost 5 bases and 0 bases, there was a span of 14 bases. Germline V gene data show CDR1 as MGHDK and CDR2 as SYGVNS. CDR3 protein: CASSPRTASSYEQYF. Here the CDR3 DNA reads TGTGCCAGCAGTCCAAGGACAGCGAGCTCCTACGAGCAGTACTTC.

The chain is built from TRBV6-6 and TRBJ1-1; D remains unclear. The CDR3 totals 12 residues. Trimming shortened V by 6 bases and J by 1 base, and 6 bases separated the two germline ends. Germline CDR1 MNHNY, CDR2 SVGAGI (reference sequence). Here the CDR3 reads CASRLSNTEAFF. The CDR3 coding sequence is TGTGCCAGCAGACTATCGAACACTGAAGCTTTCTTT.